This paragraph reports one TCR beta chain. The antigen is undetermined. The data were taken from a study of T-cell reconstitution after alpha-beta-depleted transplantation in children. Unique molecular identifiers featured in how the TCRbeta library was prepared. MiXCR was run by TCRdb on the PCR reads, yielding one entry per CDR3 protein. This sample has roughly 310,000 distinct CDR3 sequences, with 20% to 30% found just once. The study, taken as a whole, reports: In some patients, recipient T cells and intrathymic progenitors surviving conditioning explained high day-60 diversity. After transplant, at about two months, alpha-beta T cells were reportedly derived from several hundred expanded graft clones. At one year after transplant, newly produced T cells mostly accounted for T-cell counts and diversity.

The sequenced sample was PBMCs, mostly from graft donor cells, obtained 180 days after TCRalphabeta/CD19-depleted stem cell transplant. This receptor was taken from a male patient between 10 and 17 years old who had a stem cell transplant for acute lymphoblastic leukemia, so the T cells may come from the graft donor.

The CDR3 loop is CASSLGVAVRSYNEQFF. The CDR3 nucleotides are TGCGCCAGCAGCTTGGGGGTAGCGGTCCGCTCCTACAATGAGCAGTTCTTC. The V gene is TRBV5-1, the J gene TRBJ2-1; D perhaps matches TRBD2 (6 bases). This CDR3 has 17 amino acids. V was clipped by 0 bases and J by 0 bases, with 13 bases between them. Germline V CDR1 and CDR2: SGHRS, YFSETQ.